The TCR beta chain described here comes from a study of T cell responses to AZD1222 COVID-19 vaccine. This CDR3 has 15 amino acids. Between the trimmed V and J ends, which lost 3 bases and 3 bases, there was a span of 14 bases. Germline V gene data show CDR1 as KGHSH and CDR2 as LQKENI. Study-wide results and caveats: The study found vaccine-associated CD4 TCRs spanning spike, dominant at 160-218 and 743-854.

Regarding this clone: Antigen specificity is unknown.

Generated by immunoSEQ multiplex PCR, the TCRdb table keeps only in-frame clones and is missing some. The sample has about 170,000 clones; 90% are singletons. The chain has TRBV18 and TRBJ1-2; a weak D match, TRBD1 (5 bases). This receptor was obtained from an adult in good health. Specimen: peripheral blood, collected on day 0 of AZD1222 vaccination. The CDR3 DNA sequence: TGTGCCAGCTCACCGGGAGCCGGGACTGACTATGGCTACACCTTC. Translation: CASSPGAGTDYGYTF.